A single T cell receptor beta chain is shown here with its context. TCRdb processed the RACE reads anew with MiXCR; each CDR3 protein has one entry. This repertoire shows approximately 100,000 distinct CDR3 sequences, roughly a tenth found once; its top ten account for 3.1%. Time point defined: patch test 2, 6 weeks after DPC sensitization. The sample's treatment: therapeutic diphenylcyclopropenone sensitization with weekly scalp DPC. This record comes from a study of human T cells and chemical hapten exposure. The CDR3 has 15 amino acids. V dropped 4 bases and J dropped 4 bases, with 15 bases sitting between them. The V gene's germline CDR1 is SGHRS and CDR2 YFSETQ.

The chain combines TRBV5-1 with TRBJ2-1, with D perhaps matching TRBD1 (6 bases). The source of this sequence is a woman aged 40 to 50 with alopecia areata. Some clones in this sample may be carry-over from other donors' samples. The source was whole blood, collected in connection with sensitization to the hapten diphenylcyclopropenone (DPC). CDR3 residues: CASSTTGDRYNEQFF. The CDR3 nucleotides are TGCGCCAGCAGCACGACCGGAGACAGGTACAATGAGCAGTTCTTC.